This T cell receptor (beta chain) was sequenced in a study of OX40 agonist ivuxolimab in advanced cancers. This clone was detected only a few times. The germline V gene encodes CDR1 SGHAT and CDR2 FQNNGV. J gave up 3 bases and V 6 bases, and 4 bases lay outside the gene matches. This CDR3 is 13 amino acids long. Assay used: immunoSEQ multiplex PCR; TCRdb lists only in-frame clones, some missing. Found here are approximately 58,000 clones, roughly four fifths of them singletons; the top ten hold 0.75%. Specimen: CD4+ or CD8+ T cells sorted from blood, collected in a trial of the OX40 agonist ivuxolimab. This sequence was found in an adult with an advanced solid tumor such as melanoma, head and neck, liver or kidney cancer. The J gene is TRBJ2-7, the V gene TRBV11-2; the match to TRBD1 covers 8 bases. CDR3 DNA: TGTGCCAGCAGTCGGACAGGGTTCTACGAGCAGTACTTC. Protein sequence: CASSRTGFYEQYF.